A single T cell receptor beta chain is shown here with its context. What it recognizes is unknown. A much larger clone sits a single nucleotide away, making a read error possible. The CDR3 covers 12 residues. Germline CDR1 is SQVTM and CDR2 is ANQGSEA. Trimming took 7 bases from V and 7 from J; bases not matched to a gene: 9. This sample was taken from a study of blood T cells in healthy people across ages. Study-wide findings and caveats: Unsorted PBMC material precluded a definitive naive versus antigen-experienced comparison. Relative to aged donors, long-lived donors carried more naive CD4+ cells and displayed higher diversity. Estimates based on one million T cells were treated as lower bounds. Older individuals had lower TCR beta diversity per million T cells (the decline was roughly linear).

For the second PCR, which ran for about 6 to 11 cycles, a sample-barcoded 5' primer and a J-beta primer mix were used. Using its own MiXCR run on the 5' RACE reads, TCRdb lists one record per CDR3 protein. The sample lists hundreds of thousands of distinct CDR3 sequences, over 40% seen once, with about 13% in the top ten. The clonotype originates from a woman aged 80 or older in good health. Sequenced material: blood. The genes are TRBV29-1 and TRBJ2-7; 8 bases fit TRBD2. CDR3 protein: CSAESTSDEQYF. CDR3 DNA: TGCAGCGCCGAATCGACTAGCGATGAGCAGTACTTC.